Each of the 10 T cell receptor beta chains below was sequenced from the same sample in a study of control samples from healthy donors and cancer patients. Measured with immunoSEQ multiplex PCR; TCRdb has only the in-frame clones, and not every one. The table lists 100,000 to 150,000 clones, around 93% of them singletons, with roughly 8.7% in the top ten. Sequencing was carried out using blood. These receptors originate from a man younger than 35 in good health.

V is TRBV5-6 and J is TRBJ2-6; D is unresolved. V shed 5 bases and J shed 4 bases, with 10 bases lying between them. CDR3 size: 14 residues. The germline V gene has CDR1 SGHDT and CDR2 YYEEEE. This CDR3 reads CASRKTAGANVLTF. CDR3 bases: TGTGCCAGCAGGAAGACGGCGGGGGCCAACGTCCTGACTTTC. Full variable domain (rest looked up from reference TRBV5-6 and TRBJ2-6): DAGVTQSPTHLIKTRGQQVTLRCSPKSGHDTVSWYQQALGQGPQFIFQYYEEEERQRGNFPDRFSGHQFPNYSSELNVNALLLGDSALYLCASRKTAGANVLTFGAGSRLTVL.

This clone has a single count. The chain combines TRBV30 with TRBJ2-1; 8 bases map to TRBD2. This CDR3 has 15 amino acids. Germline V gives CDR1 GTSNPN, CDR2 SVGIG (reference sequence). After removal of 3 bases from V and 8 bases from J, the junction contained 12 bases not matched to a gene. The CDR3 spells CAWSVSGGGGDEQFF. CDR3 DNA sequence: TGTGCCTGGAGCGTCTCGGGGGGGGGAGGAGATGAGCAGTTCTTC.

This CDR3 is CASSARAPAVNEQFF. The CDR3 nucleotides are TGTGCCAGCAGCGCCCGGGCTCCAGCCGTGAATGAGCAGTTCTTC. The V call is TRBV7-2, the J call TRBJ2-1, with D unclear. Per the germline V gene, CDR1 is SGHTA and CDR2 is FQGNSA. CDR3 length equals 15 residues. V was clipped by 5 bases and J by 7 bases, with 18 bases between them.

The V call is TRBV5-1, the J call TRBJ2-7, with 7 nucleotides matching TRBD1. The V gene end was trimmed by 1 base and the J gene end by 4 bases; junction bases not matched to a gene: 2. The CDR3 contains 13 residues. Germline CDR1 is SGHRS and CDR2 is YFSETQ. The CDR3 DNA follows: TGCGCCAGCAGCTTGACAGGGGAGTACGAGCAGTACTTC. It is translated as CASSLTGEYEQYF. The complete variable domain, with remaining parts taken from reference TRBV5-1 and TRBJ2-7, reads KAGVTQTPRYLIKTRGQQVTLSCSPISGHRSVSWYQQTPGQGLQFLFEYFSETQRNKGNFPGRFSGRQFSNSRSEMNVSTLELGDSALYLCASSLTGEYEQYFGPGTRLTVT.

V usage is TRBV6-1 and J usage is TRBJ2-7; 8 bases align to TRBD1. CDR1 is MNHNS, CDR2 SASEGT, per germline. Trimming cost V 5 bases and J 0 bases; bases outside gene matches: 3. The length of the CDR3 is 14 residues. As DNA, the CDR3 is TGTGCCAGCAGTCAACAGGGGGTCTCCTACGAGCAGTACTTC. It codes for CASSQQGVSYEQYF.

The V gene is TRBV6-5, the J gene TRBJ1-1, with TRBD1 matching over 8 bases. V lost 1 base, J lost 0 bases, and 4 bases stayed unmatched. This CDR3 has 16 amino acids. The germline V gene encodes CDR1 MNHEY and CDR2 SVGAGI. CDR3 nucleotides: TGTGCCAGCAGTTACTATGGACAGGGCATGAACACTGAAGCTTTCTTT. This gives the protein CASSYYGQGMNTEAFF.

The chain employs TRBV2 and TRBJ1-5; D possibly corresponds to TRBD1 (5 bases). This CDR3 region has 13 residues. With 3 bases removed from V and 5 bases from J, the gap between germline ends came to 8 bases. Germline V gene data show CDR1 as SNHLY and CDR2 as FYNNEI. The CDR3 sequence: CASSEGPDQPQHF. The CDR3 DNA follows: TGTGCCAGCAGTGAGGGGCCCGATCAGCCCCAGCATTTT.

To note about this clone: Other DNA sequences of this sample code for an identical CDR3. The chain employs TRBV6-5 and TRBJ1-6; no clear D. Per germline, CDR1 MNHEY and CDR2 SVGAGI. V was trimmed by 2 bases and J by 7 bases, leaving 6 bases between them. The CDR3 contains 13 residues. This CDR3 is CASSYGVNSPLHF. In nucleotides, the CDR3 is TGTGCCAGCAGTTACGGGGTAAATTCACCCCTCCACTTT.

The CDR3 DNA is TGTGCCATCAGTGGACAGGGGGCTGGAAACACCATATATTTT. Its protein product is CAISGQGAGNTIYF. This chain connects TRBV10-3 to TRBJ1-3, with TRBD1 identical over 9 bases. Germline CDR1 and CDR2: ENHRY and SYGVKD. Trimming cost V 4 bases and J 2 bases; bases outside gene matches: 0. The CDR3 is 14 amino acids.

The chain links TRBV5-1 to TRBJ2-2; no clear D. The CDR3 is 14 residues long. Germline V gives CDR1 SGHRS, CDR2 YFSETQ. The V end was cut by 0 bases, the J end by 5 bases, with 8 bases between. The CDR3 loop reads CASSLAAATGELFF. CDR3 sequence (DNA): TGCGCCAGCAGCTTGGCGGCCGCAACCGGGGAGCTGTTTTTT.